The source of this T cell receptor beta chain is a study of blood T cell repertoires in COVID-19. Study-wide context: From the United States, Italy and Spain came samples of acute and convalescent COVID-19. PBMCs, B-cell-depleted T cells, or T cells were the source of the cDNA or gDNA that made up the material.

Original analysis: Amplified reference gene primers provided the basis for estimating nucleated cell counts. The table came from immunoSEQ multiplex PCR; TCRdb's copy has only in-frame clones and leaves some out. For V, J and clone size, that table is used; D and trimming come from the DNA. The sample has roughly 91,000 clones; roughly 86% are singletons. This CDR3 contains 16 residues. Germline CDR1 reads MDHEN; CDR2 reads SYDVKM. V lost 5 bases and J lost 7; bases outside the gene matches: 8. This receptor was taken from an elderly woman with acute or convalescent COVID-19. V and J are TRBV28 and TRBJ2-2; TRBD2 matches at 12 bases. Specimen: peripheral blood. The CDR3: CASSLRLAGAIGELFF. The CDR3 coding sequence is TGTGCCAGCAGTCTACGACTAGCGGGAGCAATCGGGGAGCTGTTTTTT.